The clone carrying this T cell receptor beta chain appeared a few times. CDR1 DFQATT and CDR2 SNEGSKA come from the germline V gene (reference sequence). Trimming stripped 5 bases from V and 5 bases from J, with 15 bases between. The CDR3 spans 13 residues. This sample is drawn from a study of T-cell reconstitution after alpha-beta-depleted transplantation in children. As it was prepared, the TCRbeta library received unique molecular identifiers. TCRdb ran MiXCR on the PCR reads and lists one entry per CDR3 protein. This table holds about 610,000 distinct CDR3 sequences, over 9.5% found once. The sequence was obtained from a human donor who donated a stem cell graft to a child with acute myeloid leukemia. The chain recombines TRBV20-1 with TRBJ1-2; D is unclear. The source material was PBMCs from the stem cell graft donor, sampled from the stem cell graft. DNA of the CDR3: TGCAGTGCTGTGTTTAGGGTCACATATGGCTACACCTTC. Its translation: CSAVFRVTYGYTF.